This T cell receptor (beta chain) was found in a study of vaccination effects on CD4 cells after COVID-19. About the study: Samples came from a couple of convalescent patients 16 days and one week before vaccination. Study conclusions and caveats: Pronounced clonal contraction occurred in clones induced by infection and by vaccine late after vaccination. In people who had recovered, most post-vaccine spike-reactive clones were new vaccine-induced clones.

The CDR3 length is 12 residues. The V gene lost 4 bases and the J gene lost 5 bases, with 8 bases spanning the gap. Germline CDR1 and CDR2: SNHLY and FYNNEI. Some clones are missing from TCRdb's copy, which holds only in-frame ones; the method was immunoSEQ multiplex PCR. The table shows 55,000 or so clones, with roughly 77% occurring only once. On this clone: What it binds is not known.

Peptide-pool stimulation followed by sequencing identified expanded antigen-specific CD4+ clonotypes in the ViraFEST assay. Upon completion of around 9 days in culture, CD4+ T cells were isolated. The individual was infected with SARS-CoV-2 between March and December 2020, as confirmed by PCR. Every well housed two million PBMC, which grew in culture alongside roughly 10 IU/ml IL-2 and about 10 ug/ml peptides. J is TRBJ2-5 and V is TRBV2, with unresolved D. This receptor was identified in a human donor who had a prior SARS-CoV-2 infection. Sequences were derived from CD4+ T cells from PBMCs cultured with HIV peptides, sampled before COVID-19 vaccination. Stated subset: HIV-1 Nef peptide pool negative control/reference culture. The CDR3 region is CASSGVSETQYF. DNA of the CDR3: TGTGCCAGCAGTGGAGTATCGGAGACCCAGTACTTC.